The 20 T cell receptor beta chains reported below all come from one sample, sequenced in a study of Ad26.COV2.S vaccination and SARS-CoV-2 variants. Sample treatment: around 19 received Ad26.COV2.S at low or high dose, single or two shots; about 5 received placebo; per-sample allocation not given. Samples were taken on day 63 after the first vaccine or placebo injection. Assay: immunoSEQ multiplex PCR; the TCRdb copy retains only in-frame clones and omits some. The data hold roughly 380,000 clones, with 85% to 90% observed a single time. Sample: peripheral blood, taken in a trial of Ad26.COV2.S vaccine versus placebo. The receptor source for this set is a person aged 18-60 years who received the Ad26.COV2.S COVID-19 vaccine or a placebo.

Details on this clone: Other DNA variants within this sample encode the same CDR3. The V call is TRBV27, the J call TRBJ1-1; 8 bases match TRBD1. V lost 5 bases, J lost 5 bases, and 7 bases stayed unmatched. CDR1 and CDR2 from the germline V gene are MNHEY and SMNVEV (reference sequence). CDR3 size: 14 residues. CDR3 DNA: TGTGCCAGCAGTAGAGGACAGGGAAAGACTGAAGCTTTCTTT. Encoded protein: CASSRGQGKTEAFF.

V gene TRBV9 combines with J gene TRBJ2-7, with 7 bases matching TRBD2. The CDR3 is made up of 14 amino acids. The V and J ends lost 1 base and 6 bases, in that order; junction bases with no gene match: 7. Germline CDR1 and CDR2: SGDLS and YYNGEE. The CDR3 loop reads CASSVSGGVSEQYF. CDR3 DNA: TGTGCCAGCAGCGTAAGTGGGGGGGTATCCGAGCAGTACTTC.

This clone is a singleton in its sample. The genes are TRBV28 and TRBJ2-7; either TRBD1 or TRBD2 may fit D (5 bases each). V lost 8 bases to trimming and J lost 5 bases, with 16 bases between them. The CDR3 extends over 13 amino acids. Germline V gene lookup returns CDR1 MDHEN and CDR2 SYDVKM. In nucleotides, the CDR3 is TGTGCCAGCGGGGGACGACGGTCGGACGAGCAGTACTTC. It encodes CASGGRRSDEQYF.

The chain couples TRBV18 to TRBJ2-3; 11 nucleotides agree with TRBD1. Trimming cost V 3 bases and J 2 bases; bases outside gene matches: 1. CDR1 is KGHSH, CDR2 LQKENI, per germline. This CDR3 comprises 15 residues. The CDR3 DNA reads as TGTGCCAGCTCACCGGACAGGGGGCCCACAGATACGCAGTATTTT. It yields the protein CASSPDRGPTDTQYF.

The CDR3 bases are TGTGCCAGCTCACCACTCCGCGGACAGGGAGCAACTAATGAAAAACTGTTTTTT. It translates to CASSPLRGQGATNEKLFF. The chain links TRBV18 to TRBJ1-4; 8 positions match TRBD1. The CDR3 runs to 18 residues. CDR1 and CDR2 from the germline V gene are KGHSH and LQKENI. V trimming: 1 base; J trimming: 0 bases; junction bases outside the gene matches: 7.

In regard to this clone: This sample also contains other DNA sequences that code for the same CDR3. The chain combines TRBV5-1 with TRBJ2-7; D is undetermined. CDR1 and CDR2 (germline): SGHRS, YFSETQ. Trimming took 0 bases from V and 0 from J, leaving 4 bases between them. The CDR3 loop spans 13 amino acids. The chain's CDR3 is CASSLDNSYEQYF. DNA of the CDR3: TGCGCCAGCAGCTTGGACAACTCCTACGAGCAGTACTTC.

The chain carries TRBV28 and TRBJ1-4; D possibly corresponds to TRBD1 (6 bases). The length of the CDR3 is 13 residues. The V gene's germline CDR1 is MDHEN and CDR2 SYDVKM. Deletions cut 7 bases from V and 7 bases from J, with 13 bases between. This chain's CDR3 is CASTSRGGEKLFF. CDR3 bases: TGTGCCAGCACCTCCAGGGGTGGTGAAAAACTGTTTTTT.

The chain is built from TRBV4-1 and TRBJ2-6; D gene unclear. With 5 bases removed from V and 0 bases from J, the gap between germline ends came to 14 bases. The CDR3 consists of 17 residues. Per the germline V gene, CDR1 is MGHRA and CDR2 is YSYEKL. This CDR3 reads CASSELRTGSGANVLTF. In DNA form, the CDR3 reads TGCGCCAGCAGCGAGCTGAGGACGGGCTCTGGGGCCAACGTCCTGACTTTC.

The chain employs TRBV19 and TRBJ1-1, with 11 bases lining up with TRBD1. The trim removed 3 bases at V and 6 bases at J, leaving 3 bases unmatched. The CDR3 runs 14 residues. Germline assignment: CDR1 LNHDA and CDR2 SQIVND (reference sequence). CDR3 sequence (DNA): TGTGCCAGTAGTATTCAGGGACAGGGGGCTGAAGCTTTCTTT. It codes for CASSIQGQGAEAFF.

This rearrangement joins TRBV4-1 to TRBJ2-7, with D uncertain. The CDR3 runs to 15 residues. Germline V gene sequence: CDR1 MGHRA, CDR2 YSYEKL. V was clipped by 1 base and J by 3 bases, with 13 bases between them. In nucleotides, the CDR3 is TGCGCCAGCAGCCAAGTTTCGGACGGAGACTACGAGCAGTACTTC. This codes for CASSQVSDGDYEQYF.

The count of this clone is one. The J gene is TRBJ2-2, the V gene TRBV7-8; D gene uncertain. The CDR3 loop spans 15 amino acids. Germline CDR1 reads SGHVS; CDR2 reads FQNEAQ. Trimming took 3 bases from V and 7 from J, leaving 15 bases between them. CDR3 amino acids: CASSFWAPGVGELFF. The CDR3 DNA follows: TGTGCCAGCAGCTTTTGGGCCCCCGGAGTCGGGGAGCTGTTTTTT.

The chain combines TRBV5-4 with TRBJ2-2; 7 bases are a match to TRBD1. Per germline, CDR1 SGHNT and CDR2 YYREEE (reference sequence). V trimming: 4 bases; J trimming: 2 bases; junction bases outside the gene matches: 11. The CDR3 is 17 residues long. The chain's CDR3 is CASSKSRQGRNTGELFF. CDR3 DNA: TGTGCCAGCAGCAAATCCCGACAGGGACGAAACACCGGGGAGCTGTTTTTT.

This clone came up once. The chain links TRBV5-5 to TRBJ2-5, with D maybe TRBD1 (5 bases). Germline loops: CDR1 SGHKS, CDR2 YYEKEE (reference sequence). Trimming left V 4 bases short and J 2 bases short, with 15 bases between. This CDR3 has 15 amino acids. The CDR3 loop reads CASSLGYRQQETQYF. CDR3 DNA: TGTGCCAGCAGCCTCGGCTACAGGCAACAAGAGACCCAGTACTTC.

The chain employs TRBV6-1 and TRBJ2-7; D gene uncertain. V was cut by 1 base and J by 4 bases, with 11 bases left in between. CDR3 length: 14 residues. CDR1 and CDR2 (germline): MNHNS, SASEGT. The chain's CDR3 is CASSEGWASYEQYF. The CDR3 DNA reads TGTGCCAGCAGTGAAGGCTGGGCTAGTTACGAGCAGTACTTC.

The chain employs TRBV25-1 and TRBJ2-5; possibly TRBD1 or TRBD2 for D (5 bases each). This CDR3 is built from 15 residues. Germline V lookup: CDR1 MGHDK, CDR2 SYGVNS. With 7 bases removed from V and 1 base from J, the gap between germline ends came to 16 bases. The CDR3 DNA follows: TGTGCCAGCAAGGGAACGGGACGGCGCCAAGAGACCCAGTACTTC. Amino acids: CASKGTGRRQETQYF.

In its sample, this clone was seen a few times. V and J are TRBV6-5 and TRBJ1-6; 7 bases fit TRBD1. Trimming at V came to 0 bases and at J to 7 bases, leaving 3 bases not matched to a gene. Germline assignment: CDR1 MNHEY and CDR2 SVGAGI. CDR3 length: 15 amino acids. The DNA of the CDR3 is TGTGCCAGCAGTTACTCGACAGGGAACAATTCACCCCTCCACTTT. The encoded protein is CASSYSTGNNSPLHF.

Note on this clone: This CDR3 is also generated by other DNA sequences in the sample. The chain has TRBV30 and TRBJ2-5; no firm D call. Germline values: CDR1 GTSNPN, CDR2 SVGIG (reference sequence). The CDR3 has 13 amino acids. V was clipped by 0 bases and J by 2 bases, with 7 bases between them. The CDR3 bases are TGTGCCTGGAGTGTTGGGCGGCAAGAGACCCAGTACTTC. Its protein is CAWSVGRQETQYF. Looking up the rest from reference TRBV30 and TRBJ2-5 gives the full variable domain: SQTIHQWPATLVQPVGSPLSLECTVEGTSNPNLYWYRQAAGRGLQLLFYSVGIGQISSEVPQNLSASRPQDRQFILSSKKLLLSDSGFYLCAWSVGRQETQYFGPGTRLLVL.

The J gene is TRBJ2-5, the V gene TRBV29-1, with D perhaps TRBD2 (6 bases). In germline, CDR1 is SQVTM, CDR2 ANQGSEA. This CDR3 contains 12 residues. V lost 4 bases and J lost 5, with 11 bases in between. The CDR3 reads CSVGGRGETQYF. CDR3 sequence (DNA): TGCAGCGTTGGGGGCCGGGGGGAGACCCAGTACTTC.

V is TRBV24-1 and J is TRBJ2-7, with D possibly TRBD1 on 5 matching bases. Looked up from germline, CDR1 is KGHDR and CDR2 is SFDVKD. The V and J ends lost 7 bases and 0 bases respectively, with 15 bases between them. The CDR3 contains 15 residues. The CDR3 is CATSTQELSSYEQYF. CDR3 coding DNA: TGTGCCACCAGCACACAGGAATTAAGCTCCTACGAGCAGTACTTC.

This clone has a single count. This sequence joins TRBV7-3 and TRBJ1-1; D is ambiguous. Germline CDR1 and CDR2: SGHTA and FQGTGA. The CDR3 runs to 17 residues. Trimming shortened V by 5 bases and J by 7 bases, and 26 bases separated the two germline ends. The CDR3 nucleotides read TGTGCCAGCAGCCCAACGGGTCCCGATCGGATGAAATTTGAAGCTTTCTTT. It specifies CASSPTGPDRMKFEAFF.